This T cell receptor (beta chain) was recorded in a study of blood T cell repertoires in COVID-19 (dated by TCRdb to between 2020 and 2021). A note on the overall study: Samples covering the acute and convalescent phases of COVID-19 were provided by collaborators in the United States, Italy and Spain. The material from the prospective study consisted of cDNA or gDNA derived from T cells, B-cell-depleted T cells, or PBMCs. The dataset comprised deeply sampled blood TCRbeta repertoires from subjects exposed to, actively infected with, or recovered from COVID-19. A freely available public database, intended as a resource for researchers studying the immune response to SARS-CoV-2, is where the repertoires were released. Samples were obtained from the ongoing ImmuneRACE study (first 160 participants) and from roughly 1,300 subjects provided by 6 global collaborators. Sample metadata almost always included a de-identified subject ID, COVID-19 status, age in years and sex. Where available, HLA class I and class II types were taken from metadata supplied by the sample provider and were not determined by assay-based typing.

Comments on this clone: Which antigen it targets is not known. Within one base of it there is no much larger clone, and no base qualities were kept.

TCRbeta CDR3 regions were amplified from genomic DNA by means of the immunoSEQ Assay, a bias-controlled multiplex PCR. Per the authors' processing: Within the assay, amplification of reference gene primers was used to estimate how many nucleated cells each sample contained. To quantify the absolute abundance of each unique TCRbeta CDR3 rearrangement, sequence reads were collapsed and filtered. Productive Simpson clonality was computed per sample as the square root of Simpson's diversity index over productive rearrangements. TCRdb provides this immuneACCESS table in a form limited to in-frame rearrangements. Some clones are lacking; in checked studies, under half of them reflect an unresolved V gene, and why the rest are absent is not known. Clone size and V and J calls were adopted from that table, with D and trimming inferred from the DNA. For this sample the table gives 53,000 or so clones, of which just over 85% were detected only once. 2.5% to 3% of the sample is in the top ten clones.

Beyond this particular receptor, the publication reports: Clinical and demographic metadata were provided uncurated, with the amount varying by source and participant.

Collaborating institutions collected whole blood in K2EDTA tubes following their own protocols. Collaborator samples were shipped for TCRbeta analysis as frozen whole blood, isolated PBMCs, or DNA extracted from either sample type. Specimen: peripheral blood. This TCR derives from a man older than 75 with acute or convalescent COVID-19.

The CDR3 is CASSLGSGGADTQYF. The bases read TGTGCCAGCAGCTTGGGATCGGGGGGCGCAGATACGCAGTATTTT. This sequence uses TRBV5-4 and TRBJ2-3; the D gene is perhaps TRBD2, on 7 matching bases. The CDR3 measures 15 amino acids from cysteine to phenylalanine. The sequence is cut down to CDR3 DNA, 45 bases in frame from base 1. Trimming removed 0 bases from V and 4 bases from J, leaving 12 bases between the germline ends. The germline V gene (reference sequence) supplies CDR1 SGHNT and CDR2 YYREEE. Reference TRBV5-4 and TRBJ2-3 proteins supply the regions before and after the CDR3; the full variable domain is: ETGVTQSPTHLIKTRGQQVTLRCSSQSGHNTVSWYQQALGQGPQFIFQYYREEENGRGNFPPRFSGLQFPNYSSELNVNALELDDSALYLCASSLGSGGADTQYFGPGTRLTVL.